A single sample is the source of the 9 T cell receptor beta chains below, sequenced in a study of Ad26.COV2.S vaccination and SARS-CoV-2 variants. The protocol was immunoSEQ multiplex PCR, while the TCRdb copy is restricted to in-frame clones and leaves out a portion. The sample consists of around 170,000 clones, approximately 88% of them appearing once. Source: peripheral blood, taken after recovery from COVID-19. These receptors were collected from a human donor who had recovered from COVID-19.

The J gene is TRBJ1-3, the V gene TRBV3-1 (or the pseudogene TRBV3-2), with 7 positions matching TRBD1. CDR1 and CDR2 (germline): LGHDT, YNNKEL (reference sequence). The CDR3 has 17 amino acids. Trimming took 3 bases from V and 0 from J; bases not matched to a gene: 8. Written as DNA, the CDR3 is TGTGCCAGCAGCCACCACGGGACAGCGAACTCTGGAAACACCATATATTTT. Translating it yields CASSHHGTANSGNTIYF.

This clone has a handful of counts. The V call is TRBV6-5, the J call TRBJ2-2; no firm D call. Trimming took off 6 bases at V and 1 base at J, with 9 bases between the two ends. The CDR3 spans 14 residues. CDR1 is MNHEY and CDR2 is SVGAGI in the germline V gene. The CDR3 protein is CASRRAQNTGELFF. The CDR3 nucleotides read TGTGCCAGCAGACGGGCGCAGAACACCGGGGAGCTGTTTTTT.

This rearrangement joins TRBV16 to TRBJ1-2; a weak D match, TRBD1 (5 bases). Germline V CDR1 and CDR2: KGHSY, FQNENV. This CDR3 region has 15 residues. V gave up 0 bases and J gave up 6 bases, with 14 bases separating them. Written as DNA, the CDR3 is TGTGCCAGCAGCCAATCGAAAGGGCAGGGTAATGGCTACACCTTC. Translation: CASSQSKGQGNGYTF.

This clone was seen just once. V and J are TRBV12-3 or TRBV12-4 and TRBJ2-4, with no clear D. This CDR3 spans 13 amino acids. Trimming took off 2 bases at V and 9 bases at J, with 11 bases between the two ends. CDR3 DNA: TGTGCCAGCAGTTTATCCAGTGTCGGCATTCAGTACTTC. This gives the protein CASSLSSVGIQYF.

CDR3 region: CAIKSSGGTAKQYF. The DNA for the CDR3 is TGTGCCATCAAATCTAGCGGGGGGACTGCCAAGCAGTACTTC. This chain connects TRBV10-3 to TRBJ2-7, with 11 bases identical to TRBD2. Trimming removed 7 bases from V and 8 bases from J; junction bases left unmatched: 10. Germline CDR1 and CDR2: ENHRY and SYGVKD. This CDR3 has 14 residues.

The chain carries TRBV6-5 and TRBJ2-1, with unresolved D. Germline CDR1 reads MNHEY; CDR2 reads SVGAGI. Trimming left V 6 bases short and J 11 bases short, with 23 bases between. CDR3 length: 15 residues. CDR3 loop: CASSLDPGPVYKQFF. Written as DNA, the CDR3 is TGTGCCAGCAGCCTGGACCCCGGACCGGTCTATAAGCAGTTCTTC.

The chain recombines TRBV4-1 with TRBJ2-1; D possibly uses TRBD1 or TRBD2 (5 bases each). Per the germline V gene, CDR1 is MGHRA and CDR2 is YSYEKL. The germline V and J ends were trimmed by 6 bases and 9 bases, with 24 bases remaining between them. The CDR3 covers 16 residues. CDR3 in amino acids: CASRPTFRDPLSEQFF. The DNA of the CDR3 is TGCGCCAGCAGACCAACTTTCCGGGACCCCCTGAGTGAGCAGTTCTTC.

This rearrangement joins TRBV6-1 to TRBJ1-2; D is uncertain. This CDR3 is built from 15 residues. Germline CDR1 reads MNHNS; CDR2 reads SASEGT. Trimming cost V 3 bases and J 6 bases, with 17 bases left between them. In DNA, the CDR3 is TGTGCCAGCAGTGACCCTATCGGGCTCGTGGATGGCTACACCTTC. The encoded protein is CASSDPIGLVDGYTF.

The chain is built from TRBV29-1 and TRBJ1-2; 10 bases align to TRBD1. The V gene's germline CDR1 is SQVTM and CDR2 ANQGSEA. The length of the CDR3 is 13 residues. Trimming took 2 bases from V and 4 from J; bases not matched to a gene: 1. The CDR3 DNA reads as TGCAGCGTTGAAAGGGACAGGGGCTATGGCTACACCTTC. Amino acid sequence: CSVERDRGYGYTF.